This T cell receptor (beta chain) was sequenced during a study of shared clonotypes between healthy human individuals. Study-level information: The study drew on two women and a few men aged 18 to 49 as donors.

The donor population consisted of healthy HIV-negative adults with no recent acute infections or vaccinations. In germline, CDR1 is MDHEN, CDR2 SYDVKM. This CDR3 comprises 17 residues. V trimming: 5 bases; J trimming: 2 bases; junction bases outside the gene matches: 9. The sample holds one count of this clone. TCRdb's table, derived via immunoSEQ multiplex PCR, lists solely in-frame clones and lacks some. Of a few million clones in the sample, over 85% are singletons; the top ten hold 0.35% to 0.45%. The V gene is TRBV28, the J gene TRBJ2-5; 12 nucleotides line up with TRBD2. The source is a man between 18 and 29 years old in good health. Some clones in this sample may be carry-over from other donors' samples. The sequenced sample was naive CD4+ T cells from PBMCs. This sample's subset: CD45RA+ positively selected. CDR3 protein: CASSPIRTSGVQETQYF. CDR3 in DNA: TGTGCCAGCAGTCCGATCCGGACTAGCGGGGTACAAGAGACCCAGTACTTC.